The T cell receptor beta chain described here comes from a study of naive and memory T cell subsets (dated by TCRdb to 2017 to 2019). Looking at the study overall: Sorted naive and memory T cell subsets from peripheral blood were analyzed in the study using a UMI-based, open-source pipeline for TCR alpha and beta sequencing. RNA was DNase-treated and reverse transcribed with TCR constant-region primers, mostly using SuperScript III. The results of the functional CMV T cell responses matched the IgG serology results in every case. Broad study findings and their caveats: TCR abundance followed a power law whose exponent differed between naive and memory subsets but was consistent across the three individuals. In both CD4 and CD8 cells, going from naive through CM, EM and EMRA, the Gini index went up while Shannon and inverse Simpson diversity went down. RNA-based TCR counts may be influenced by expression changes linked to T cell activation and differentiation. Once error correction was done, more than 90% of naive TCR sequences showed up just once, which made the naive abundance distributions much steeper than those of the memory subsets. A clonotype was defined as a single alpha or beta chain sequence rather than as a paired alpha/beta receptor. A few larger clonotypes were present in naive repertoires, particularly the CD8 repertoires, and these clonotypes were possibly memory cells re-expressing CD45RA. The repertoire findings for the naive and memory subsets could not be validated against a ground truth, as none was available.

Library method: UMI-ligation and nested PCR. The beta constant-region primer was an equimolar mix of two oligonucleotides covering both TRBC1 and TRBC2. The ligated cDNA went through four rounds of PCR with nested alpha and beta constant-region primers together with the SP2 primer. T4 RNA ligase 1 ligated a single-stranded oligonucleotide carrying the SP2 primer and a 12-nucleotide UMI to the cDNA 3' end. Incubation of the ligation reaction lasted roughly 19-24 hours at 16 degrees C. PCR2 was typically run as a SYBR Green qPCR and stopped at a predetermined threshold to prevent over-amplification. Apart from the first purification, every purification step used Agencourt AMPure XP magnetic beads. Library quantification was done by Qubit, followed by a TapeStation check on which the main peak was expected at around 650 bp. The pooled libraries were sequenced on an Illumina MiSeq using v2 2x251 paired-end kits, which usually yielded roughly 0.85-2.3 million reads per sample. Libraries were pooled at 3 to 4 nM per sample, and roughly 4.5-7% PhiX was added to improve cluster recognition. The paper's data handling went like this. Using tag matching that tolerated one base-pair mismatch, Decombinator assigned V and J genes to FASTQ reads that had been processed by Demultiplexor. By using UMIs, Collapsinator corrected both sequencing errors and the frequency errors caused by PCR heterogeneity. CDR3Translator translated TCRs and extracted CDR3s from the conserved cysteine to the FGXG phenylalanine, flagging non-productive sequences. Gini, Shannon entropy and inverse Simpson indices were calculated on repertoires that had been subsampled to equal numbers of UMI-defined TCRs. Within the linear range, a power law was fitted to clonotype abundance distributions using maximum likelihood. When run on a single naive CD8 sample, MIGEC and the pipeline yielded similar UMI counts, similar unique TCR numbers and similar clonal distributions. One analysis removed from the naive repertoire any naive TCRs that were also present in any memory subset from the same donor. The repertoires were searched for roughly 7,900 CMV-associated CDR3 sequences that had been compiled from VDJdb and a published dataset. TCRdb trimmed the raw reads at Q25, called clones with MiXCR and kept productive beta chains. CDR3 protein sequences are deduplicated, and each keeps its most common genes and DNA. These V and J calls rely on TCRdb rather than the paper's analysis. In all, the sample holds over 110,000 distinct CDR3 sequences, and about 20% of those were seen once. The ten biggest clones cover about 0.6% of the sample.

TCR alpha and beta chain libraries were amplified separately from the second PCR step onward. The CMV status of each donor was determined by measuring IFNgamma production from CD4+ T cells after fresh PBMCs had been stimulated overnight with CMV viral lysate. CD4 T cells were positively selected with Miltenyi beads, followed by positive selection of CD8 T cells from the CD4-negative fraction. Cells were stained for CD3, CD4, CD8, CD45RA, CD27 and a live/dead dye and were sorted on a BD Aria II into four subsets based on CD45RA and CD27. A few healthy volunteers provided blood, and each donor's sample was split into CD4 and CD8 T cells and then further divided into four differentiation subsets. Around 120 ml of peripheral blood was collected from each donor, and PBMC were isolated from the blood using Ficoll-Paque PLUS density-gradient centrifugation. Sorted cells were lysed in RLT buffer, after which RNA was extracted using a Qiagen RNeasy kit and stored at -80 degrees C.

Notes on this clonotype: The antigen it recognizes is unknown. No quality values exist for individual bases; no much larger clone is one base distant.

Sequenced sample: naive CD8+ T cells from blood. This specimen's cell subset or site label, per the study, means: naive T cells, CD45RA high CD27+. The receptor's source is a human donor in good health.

The CDR3 amino acid sequence is: CASSIDHQDSYEQYF. The bases are TGTGCCAGTAGTATAGACCACCAGGACAGCTACGAGCAGTACTTC. The sequence joins TRBV19 to TRBJ2-7; TRBD1 is perhaps the D gene, given 6 matching bases. The CDR3 spans 15 residues, from the cysteine through the phenylalanine. Of the read, only the CDR3 DNA is kept; its 45 bases are in frame from base 1. V loses 0 bases, J loses 3 bases, and the germline ends lie 12 bases apart. In the germline V gene (reference sequence), CDR1 corresponds to LNHDA and CDR2 to SQIVND.